The 29 T cell receptor beta chains below all came from one sample that was sequenced in a study of CD8 T cells in Susac syndrome. RNA amounts of roughly 0.45 to 1 ug underwent reverse transcription with random hexamers. MiXCR, run by TCRdb on the immunoSEQ multiplex PCR reads, gives a single entry per CDR3 protein. The sample carries a few hundred thousand distinct CDR3 sequences, approximately 95% recorded once. Sequencing was done on a sample of CD4+ T cells from PBMCs. The receptors come from a human donor with multiple sclerosis.

The chain combines TRBV20-1 with TRBJ1-2, with TRBD1 matching over 7 bases. Germline CDR1 is DFQATT and CDR2 is SNEGSKA (reference sequence). This CDR3 region has 12 residues. The CDR3: CTAGEGAYGYTF. The DNA for the CDR3 is TGCACCGCCGGGGAGGGGGCCTATGGCTACACCTTC.

The V call is TRBV30, the J call TRBJ1-2; D ambiguous. Germline V lookup: CDR1 GTSNPN, CDR2 SVGIG (reference sequence). CDR3 length equals 10 residues. Trimming shortened V by 2 bases and J by 8 bases, and 6 bases separated the two germline ends. CDR3: CAWSQEGYTF. The CDR3, as DNA: TGTGCCTGGAGTCAGGAGGGCTACACCTTC.

A single count supports this clonotype. The V and J genes are TRBV11-1 and TRBJ2-1; 8 nucleotides align to TRBD1. Trimming took 5 bases from V and 1 from J; bases not matched to a gene: 19. The CDR3 spans 20 residues. Germline V gene lookup returns CDR1 SGHAT and CDR2 FQDESV (reference sequence). Here the CDR3 reads CASSRRRRQGIQESYNEQFF. The CDR3 coding sequence is TGTGCCAGCAGCCGACGCCGAAGACAGGGGATTCAAGAGTCCTACAATGAGCAGTTCTTC. The full variable domain, its missing parts supplied by reference TRBV11-1 and TRBJ2-1, is EAEVAQSPRYKITEKSQAVAFWCDPISGHATLYWYRQILGQGPELLVQFQDESVVDDSQLPKDRFSAERLKGVDSTLKIQPAELGDSAMYLCASSRRRRQGIQESYNEQFFGPGTRLTVL.

This clonotype was seen once. The chain links TRBV29-1 to TRBJ2-5; D may be TRBD2 (7 bases). Germline V gene lookup returns CDR1 SQVTM and CDR2 ANQGSEA. Deletions cut 3 bases from V and 5 bases from J, with 13 bases between. This CDR3 spans 13 amino acids. The CDR3 loop is CSVDPGGGETQYF. CDR3 DNA: TGCAGCGTTGATCCGGGGGGCGGGGAGACCCAGTACTTC.

This chain joins TRBV28 and TRBJ1-5, with D possibly being TRBD1 (6 bases). V was pared by 8 bases and J by 3 bases, with 8 bases between. CDR1 and CDR2 (germline): MDHEN, SYDVKM. The length of the CDR3 is 12 residues. The CDR3 protein is CASRGPNQPQHF. CDR3 in DNA: TGTGCCAGCCGGGGGCCCAATCAGCCCCAGCATTTT.

This clonotype was picked up one time. This chain uses TRBV18 with TRBJ1-1; unclear D gene. The V gene's germline CDR1 is KGHSH and CDR2 LQKENI. This CDR3 comprises 12 residues. V was shortened by 3 bases and J by 8 bases, with 10 bases between the two germline ends. The chain's CDR3 is CASSPSSVEAFF. CDR3 in DNA: TGTGCCAGCTCACCCTCTTCCGTAGAAGCTTTCTTT.

The V call is TRBV2, the J call TRBJ1-2; TRBD1 might be the D (6 bases). Germline values: CDR1 SNHLY, CDR2 FYNNEI. The CDR3 spans 14 residues. Trimming stripped 6 bases from V and 4 bases from J, with 15 bases between. The chain's CDR3 is CASSPRGSGYGYTF. In DNA, the CDR3 is TGTGCCAGCAGCCCCAGGGGATCCGGCTATGGCTACACCTTC.

The rearrangement links TRBV5-6 to TRBJ2-3, with 7 positions matching TRBD2. Trimming cost V 0 bases and J 2 bases; bases outside gene matches: 12. Germline V lookup: CDR1 SGHDT, CDR2 YYEEEE. This CDR3 comprises 18 residues. CDR3 nucleotides: TGTGCCAGCAGCTTGGAACGGTATGGGCTAGCGGACACAGATACGCAGTATTTT. Translated: CASSLERYGLADTDTQYF.

The CDR3 protein is CASSLSGTGFTEAFF. In nucleotides, the CDR3 is TGCGCCAGCAGCTTGAGTGGGACAGGCTTCACTGAAGCTTTCTTT. The chain carries TRBV5-1 and TRBJ1-1, with 8 bases identical to TRBD1. The CDR3 runs 15 residues. Per germline, CDR1 SGHRS and CDR2 YFSETQ. The trim removed 1 base at V and 4 bases at J, leaving 6 bases unmatched.

The V and J genes are TRBV2 and TRBJ2-6; no clear D gene. Between the trimmed V and J ends, which lost 8 bases and 0 bases, there was a span of 20 bases. The CDR3 loop spans 18 amino acids. Germline V gives CDR1 SNHLY, CDR2 FYNNEI. The CDR3 sequence: CASLFTSSLISGANVLTF. CDR3 nucleotides: TGTGCCAGCCTATTTACGTCAAGTCTTATCTCTGGGGCCAACGTCCTGACTTTC.

This clonotype was picked up one time. V and J are TRBV20-1 and TRBJ2-7; D gene unclear. Looked up from germline, CDR1 is DFQATT and CDR2 is SNEGSKA (reference sequence). V lost 3 bases and J lost 2, with 11 bases in between. The CDR3 is 13 amino acids. The CDR3 nucleotides are TGCAGTGCTAGTCAGCGCCAAACCTACGAGCAGTACTTC. Translated: CSASQRQTYEQYF.

The chain recombines TRBV20-1 with TRBJ2-7; perhaps TRBD1 as D (6 bases). Germline V CDR1 and CDR2: DFQATT, SNEGSKA (reference sequence). CDR3 length equals 13 residues. The V gene lost 0 bases and the J gene lost 9 bases, with 15 bases spanning the gap. The chain's CDR3 is CSARDPQGRGQYF. The CDR3 bases are TGCAGTGCTAGAGACCCACAGGGAAGGGGGCAGTACTTC.

V gene TRBV7-9 combines with J gene TRBJ2-7, with TRBD2 matching over 13 bases. The CDR3 has 15 residues. Trimming took 6 bases from V and 6 from J; bases not matched to a gene: 8. CDR1 SEHNR and CDR2 FQNEAQ come from the germline V gene (reference sequence). The CDR3 DNA reads as TGTGCCAGCAGAAGAGAAGGACTAGCGGGAGTCGAGCAGTACTTC. It codes for CASRREGLAGVEQYF.

The chain links TRBV3-1 to TRBJ1-1; unclear D gene. Germline CDR1 and CDR2: LGHDT and YNNKEL (reference sequence). CDR3 length equals 13 residues. The ends were cut back, 4 bases at V and 8 bases at J, with 14 bases in the middle. The CDR3 sequence: CASSPKTSREAFF. For the CDR3, the DNA is TGTGCCAGCAGCCCGAAGACATCACGGGAAGCTTTCTTT.

This clonotype is a singleton in its sample. The CDR3: CASRTAGGTLGTEAFF. The DNA of the CDR3 is TGTGCCAGCAGGACGGCAGGGGGGACCTTGGGCACTGAAGCTTTCTTT. The chain carries TRBV27 and TRBJ1-1; 7 bases agree with TRBD1. CDR1 is MNHEY, CDR2 SMNVEV, per germline (reference sequence). V dropped 6 bases and J dropped 4; count of bases not matched to a gene: 14. There are 16 residues in the CDR3.

The gene calls are TRBV18 and TRBJ2-2; 11 nucleotides agree with TRBD1. Trimming removed 4 bases from V and 4 bases from J; junction bases left unmatched: 5. Looked up from germline, CDR1 is KGHSH and CDR2 is LQKENI. The CDR3 is made up of 16 amino acids. The CDR3 loop is CASSLGQGASTGELFF. The CDR3 nucleotides read TGTGCCAGCTCACTTGGACAGGGGGCGTCCACCGGGGAGCTGTTTTTT.

The chain combines TRBV9 with TRBJ1-6; D possibly corresponds to TRBD1 (5 bases). From germline, CDR1 is SGDLS and CDR2 YYNGEE. The CDR3 sequence is 13 residues long. V was pared by 7 bases and J by 5 bases, with 10 bases between. The CDR3 reads CASGGADNSPLHF. DNA of the CDR3: TGTGCCAGCGGCGGGGCGGATAATTCACCCCTCCACTTT.

This clonotype was picked up one time. The chain has TRBV29-1 and TRBJ2-3; D gene unclear. The germline CDR1 and CDR2 sequences are SQVTM and ANQGSEA. The CDR3 consists of 12 residues. The V end was cut by 0 bases, the J end by 3 bases, with 4 bases between. The CDR3 DNA follows: TGCAGCGTTGAAGACCTAACAGATACGCAGTATTTT. Protein product: CSVEDLTDTQYF.

The rearrangement links TRBV2 to TRBJ1-1, with D unresolved. V was shortened by 7 bases and J by 6 bases, with 12 bases between the two germline ends. The CDR3 runs 12 residues. Germline values: CDR1 SNHLY, CDR2 FYNNEI. DNA of the CDR3: TGTGCCAGCATCGGGCAGCTACCTGAAGCTTTCTTT. Protein product: CASIGQLPEAFF.

CDR3 loop: CASRKVTVSGGGYTF. Here the CDR3 DNA reads TGTGCCAGCAGAAAAGTGACAGTTTCGGGGGGTGGCTACACCTTC. The gene calls are TRBV2 and TRBJ1-2; perhaps TRBD1 as D (5 bases). V dropped 6 bases and J dropped 7 bases, with 21 bases sitting between them. The CDR3 is 15 amino acids. CDR1 is SNHLY and CDR2 is FYNNEI in the germline V gene.

CDR3 residues: CASKRVVGQGAVQDGYTF. The CDR3 DNA reads TGTGCCAGCAAACGAGTTGTAGGACAGGGGGCAGTACAAGATGGCTACACCTTC. This sequence joins TRBV27 and TRBJ1-2, with 11 bases that match TRBD1. From germline, CDR1 is MNHEY and CDR2 SMNVEV (reference sequence). CDR3 size: 18 residues. V lost 7 bases to trimming and J lost 6 bases; unmatched junction nucleotides: 19.

This clonotype is a singleton in its sample. The V call is TRBV11-1, the J call TRBJ2-1, with TRBD2 matching over 12 bases. The CDR3 sequence is 21 residues long. V dropped 4 bases and J dropped 0; count of bases not matched to a gene: 16. From germline, CDR1 is SGHAT and CDR2 FQDESV (reference sequence). CDR3 nucleotide sequence: TGTGCCAGCAGCTACACCCCCGGGACTAGCGGGCCTAGGGGCTCCTACAATGAGCAGTTCTTC. It is translated as CASSYTPGTSGPRGSYNEQFF. Together with reference TRBV11-1 and TRBJ2-1, the CDR3 gives the full variable domain: EAEVAQSPRYKITEKSQAVAFWCDPISGHATLYWYRQILGQGPELLVQFQDESVVDDSQLPKDRFSAERLKGVDSTLKIQPAELGDSAMYLCASSYTPGTSGPRGSYNEQFFGPGTRLTVL.

The chain combines TRBV5-1 with TRBJ2-5; 9 bases align to TRBD2. The CDR3 is made up of 15 amino acids. Germline V gene data show CDR1 as SGHRS and CDR2 as YFSETQ. V gave up 4 bases and J gave up 2 bases; unmatched junction bases: 6. CDR3 DNA: TGCGCCAGCAGCCGGGCGGCGGGAGGGCAAGAGACCCAGTACTTC. It is translated as CASSRAAGGQETQYF.

The chain recombines TRBV5-1 with TRBJ2-7; no reliable D call. This CDR3 region has 15 residues. V was pared by 2 bases and J by 1 base, with 13 bases between. Germline V gives CDR1 SGHRS, CDR2 YFSETQ. For the CDR3, the DNA is TGCGCCAGCAGCTTCAACCGGGCCTTATCCTACGAGCAGTACTTC. Amino acid sequence: CASSFNRALSYEQYF. The complete variable domain, with remaining parts taken from reference TRBV5-1 and TRBJ2-7, reads KAGVTQTPRYLIKTRGQQVTLSCSPISGHRSVSWYQQTPGQGLQFLFEYFSETQRNKGNFPGRFSGRQFSNSRSEMNVSTLELGDSALYLCASSFNRALSYEQYFGPGTRLTVT.

This chain links TRBV29-1 with TRBJ1-4; 8 bases are shared with TRBD1. Looked up from germline, CDR1 is SQVTM and CDR2 is ANQGSEA. With V trimmed by 6 bases and J by 8 bases, 5 bases remained unmatched. This CDR3 has 12 amino acids. The CDR3 is CSVRTGREKLFF. The CDR3 DNA sequence: TGCAGCGTAAGGACAGGGAGAGAAAAACTGTTTTTT.

This chain joins TRBV18 and TRBJ1-2; the D is unclear. The CDR3 runs to 14 residues. Per the germline V gene, CDR1 is KGHSH and CDR2 is LQKENI. The V gene lost 2 bases and the J gene lost 8 bases, with 15 bases spanning the gap. The CDR3 sequence: CASSPVRGVEGYTF. The CDR3 DNA reads TGTGCCAGCTCACCAGTCCGGGGAGTGGAGGGCTACACCTTC.

This rearrangement joins TRBV5-1 to TRBJ1-2; D perhaps matches TRBD1 (5 bases). Trimming shortened V by 2 bases and J by 2 bases, and 13 bases separated the two germline ends. The germline V gene has CDR1 SGHRS and CDR2 YFSETQ. This CDR3 is built from 15 residues. This CDR3 is CASSFPGLPNYGYTF. The CDR3 coding sequence is TGCGCCAGCAGCTTTCCAGGGCTACCAAACTATGGCTACACCTTC.

This clonotype was observed once. V is TRBV18 and J is TRBJ1-1; D unresolved. The germline V gene has CDR1 KGHSH and CDR2 LQKENI. This CDR3 contains 14 residues. The germline V and J ends were trimmed by 2 bases and 7 bases, with 14 bases remaining between them. The CDR3 loop is CASSPTQKNGEAFF. The CDR3 DNA sequence: TGTGCCAGCTCACCAACACAGAAGAACGGTGAAGCTTTCTTT.

This rearrangement joins TRBV20-1 to TRBJ1-1, with D hard to call. Germline-derived CDR1 and CDR2 are DFQATT and SNEGSKA (reference sequence). The CDR3 has 14 residues. The germline V and J ends were trimmed by 0 bases and 1 base, with 9 bases remaining between them. The CDR3 here is CSARDMGRNTEAFF. Written as DNA, the CDR3 is TGCAGTGCTAGAGATATGGGCAGGAACACTGAAGCTTTCTTT.